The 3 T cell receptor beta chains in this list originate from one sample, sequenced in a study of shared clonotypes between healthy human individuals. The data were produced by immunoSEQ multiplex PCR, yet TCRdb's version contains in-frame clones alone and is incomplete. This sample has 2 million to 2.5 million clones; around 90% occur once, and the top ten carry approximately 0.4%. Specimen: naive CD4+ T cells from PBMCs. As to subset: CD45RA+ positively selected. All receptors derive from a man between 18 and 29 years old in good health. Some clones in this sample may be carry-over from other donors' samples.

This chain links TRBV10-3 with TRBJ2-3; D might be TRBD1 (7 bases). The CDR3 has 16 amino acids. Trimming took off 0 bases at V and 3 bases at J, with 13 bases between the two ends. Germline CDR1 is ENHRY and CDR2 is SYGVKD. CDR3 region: CAISESRAGGTDTQYF. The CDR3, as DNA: TGTGCCATCAGTGAGTCCAGGGCAGGGGGGACAGATACGCAGTATTTT.

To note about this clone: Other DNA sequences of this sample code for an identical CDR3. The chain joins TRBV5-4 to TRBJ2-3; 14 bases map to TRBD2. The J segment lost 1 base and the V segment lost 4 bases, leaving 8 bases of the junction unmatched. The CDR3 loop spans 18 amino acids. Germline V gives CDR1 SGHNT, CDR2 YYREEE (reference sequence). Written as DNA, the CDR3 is TGTGCCAGCAGCCTGGGACTAGCGGGAGCGGGGGGCACAGATACGCAGTATTTT. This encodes CASSLGLAGAGGTDTQYF.

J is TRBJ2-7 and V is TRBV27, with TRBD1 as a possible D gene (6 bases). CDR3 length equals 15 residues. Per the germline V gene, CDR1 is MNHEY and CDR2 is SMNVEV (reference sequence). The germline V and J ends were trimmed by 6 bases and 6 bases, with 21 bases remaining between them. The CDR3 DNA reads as TGTGCCAGCAGCAAAATACTGCTACGCAGGGGCGAGCAGTACTTC. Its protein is CASSKILLRRGEQYF.